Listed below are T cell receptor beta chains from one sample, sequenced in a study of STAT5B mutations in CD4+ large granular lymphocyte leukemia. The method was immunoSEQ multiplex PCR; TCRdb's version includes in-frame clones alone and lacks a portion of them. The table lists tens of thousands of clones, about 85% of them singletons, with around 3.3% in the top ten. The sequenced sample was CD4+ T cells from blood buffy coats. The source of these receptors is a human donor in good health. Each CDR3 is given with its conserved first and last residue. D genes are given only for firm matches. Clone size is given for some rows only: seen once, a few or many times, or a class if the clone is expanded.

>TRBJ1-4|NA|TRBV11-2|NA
TGTGCCAGCAGCTTAATGCCCGGTTCCCACGGAACTAATGAAAAACTGTTTTTT
CASSLMPGSHGTNEKLFF
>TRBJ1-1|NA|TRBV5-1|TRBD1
TGCGCCAGCAGCTCCTCCGGGACAGGGGGATCCACTGAAGCTTTCTTT
CASSSSGTGGSTEAFF
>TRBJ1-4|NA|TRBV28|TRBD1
TGTGCCAGCAGTATGCCCACAGGGGGCGTTGAAAAACTGTTTTTT
CASSMPTGGVEKLFF
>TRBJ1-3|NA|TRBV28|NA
TGTGCCAGCAGTCGACACTCGTTGGGAAACACCATATATTTT
CASSRHSLGNTIYF
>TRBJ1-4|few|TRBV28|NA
TGTGCCAGCAGACCTAACAGGGTGGATGAAAAACTGTTTTTT
CASRPNRVDEKLFF
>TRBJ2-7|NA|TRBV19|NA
TGTGCCAGTCAGGGAGCCTACGAGCAGTACTTC
CASQGAYEQYF
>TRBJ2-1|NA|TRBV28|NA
TGTGCCACATCTTACCCCGGAGGAGGAGAGCAGTTCTTC
CATSYPGGGEQFF
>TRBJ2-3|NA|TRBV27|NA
TGTGCCAGCAGTTTGAGGGGTATCGGCACAGATACGCAGTATTTT
CASSLRGIGTDTQYF
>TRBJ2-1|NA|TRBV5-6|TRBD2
TGTGCCAGCAGCTGGACTAGCGGCCGCTCCTACAATGAGCAGTTCTTC
CASSWTSGRSYNEQFF
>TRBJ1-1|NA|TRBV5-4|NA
TGTGCCAGCAGCTTGGCAGAGAACACTGAAGCTTTCTTT
CASSLAENTEAFF
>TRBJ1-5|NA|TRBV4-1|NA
TGCGCCAGCAGCCAAGACCCCGGGGGCGGGCGGCATCAGCCCCAGCATTTT
CASSQDPGGGRHQPQHF
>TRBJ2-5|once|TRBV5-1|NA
TGCGCCAGCAGCTCCGGCAGGGGCTCGTACCAAGAGACCCAGTACTTC
CASSSGRGSYQETQYF
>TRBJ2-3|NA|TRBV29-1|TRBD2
TGCAGCGTTGACGGGATCTCGCGGGAGGGGTGGGATACGCAGTATTTT
CSVDGISREGWDTQYF
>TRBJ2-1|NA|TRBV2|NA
TGTGCCAGCAGTCCCTATCACAATGAGCAGTTCTTC
CASSPYHNEQFF
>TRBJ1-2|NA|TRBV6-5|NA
TGTGCCAGCAGGGGCGGGGTAGTTCACTATGGCTACACCTTC
CASRGGVVHYGYTF
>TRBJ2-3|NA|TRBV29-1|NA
TGCAGCGTTGTATTGATGAACATTCGTGGCACAGATACGCAGTATTTT
CSVVLMNIRGTDTQYF
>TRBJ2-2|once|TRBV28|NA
TGTGCCAGCAGTTTACGGGTAGGCAGTTTTAGCACCGGGGAGCTGTTTTTT
CASSLRVGSFSTGELFF
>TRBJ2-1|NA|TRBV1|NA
TGCACCAGCAGCCAAGCTTCTTTAGCGGGAGTAGGGGGTGAGCAGTTCTTC
CTSSQASLAGVGGEQFF
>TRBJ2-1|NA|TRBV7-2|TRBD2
TGTGCCAGCAGCTTATACGGGAGGGAGCAGTTCTTC
CASSLYGREQFF
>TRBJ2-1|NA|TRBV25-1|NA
TGTGCCAGCAGTGAATCGGGCAGGGGAAGGTCAAATGAGCAGTTCTTC
CASSESGRGRSNEQFF
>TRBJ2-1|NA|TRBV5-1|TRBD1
TGCGCCAGCAGCTTGGGACAGGGAAAAGGTGAGCAGTTCTTC
CASSLGQGKGEQFF
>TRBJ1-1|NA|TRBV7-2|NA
TGTGCCAGCAGCTTAGTGGGTGAAGCTTTCTTT
CASSLVGEAFF
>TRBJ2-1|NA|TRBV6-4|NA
TGTGCCAGCAGTGACGGGGCGTACGGTGAGCAGTTCTTC
CASSDGAYGEQFF
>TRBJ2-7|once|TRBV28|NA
TGTGCCAGCAGAAAACAGGGGACTAATCTCTACGAGCAGTACTTC
CASRKQGTNLYEQYF
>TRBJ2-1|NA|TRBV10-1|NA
TGCGCCAGCAGTGGAGCCTCCTCCAATGAGCAGTTCTTC
CASSGASSNEQFF
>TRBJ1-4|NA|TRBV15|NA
TGTGCCACCAGCAGAGATCCTCAGACGAATGAAAAACTGTTTTTT
CATSRDPQTNEKLFF
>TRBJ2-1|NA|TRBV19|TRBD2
TGTGCCAGTAGTACGTCCAGCGGGAGGGCCGATCATCGCAATGAGCAGTTCTTC
CASSTSSGRADHRNEQFF
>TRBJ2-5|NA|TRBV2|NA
TGTGCCAGCACCCCCTTAAGGGGAGGAGAGACCCAGTACTTC
CASTPLRGGETQYF
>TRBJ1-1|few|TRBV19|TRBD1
TGTGCCAGTAGTAGTAGACAGGGAGGTGAAGCTTTCTTT
CASSSRQGGEAFF
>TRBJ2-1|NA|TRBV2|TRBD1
TGTGCCAGTAGGACAGGACCTTCCTACAATGAGCAGTTCTTC
CASRTGPSYNEQFF
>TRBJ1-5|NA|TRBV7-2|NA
TGTGCCAGCAGCGACGGAGGCAATCAGCCCCAGCATTTT
CASSDGGNQPQHF
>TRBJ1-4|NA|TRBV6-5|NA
TGTGCCAGCAGTTACTCGAACAGTCCAACTAATGAAAAACTGTTTTTT
CASSYSNSPTNEKLFF
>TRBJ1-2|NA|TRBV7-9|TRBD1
TGTGCCAGCAGCTCCCCAGGGGGGAACTATGGCTACACCTTC
CASSSPGGNYGYTF
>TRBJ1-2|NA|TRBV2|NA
TGTGCCAGCAGTGAAGAGGGTTCAACCGGGGGAGGCTACACCTTC
CASSEEGSTGGGYTF
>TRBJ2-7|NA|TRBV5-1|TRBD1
TGCGCCAGCAGCTTCGGACAGGGAGACTCCTACGAGCAGTACTTC
CASSFGQGDSYEQYF